These 20 T cell receptor beta chains share one sample of origin, sequenced in a study of vaccination and CD4 T cells after COVID-19. As to treatment: approximately 9-day PBMC culture with coronavirus spike peptide pools or control peptides (ViraFEST assay). Antigen specificity for these receptors is unknown. Cultured CD4+ T-cell DNA underwent Oncomine TCR Beta short-read sequencing. In TCRdb, the PCR reads were re-called with MiXCR into one record per CDR3 protein. The data hold 20,000 to 30,000 distinct CDR3 sequences, with approximately 64% observed a single time. The specimen comprised CD4+ T cells from blood, cultured in vitro, sampled after SARS-CoV-2 vaccination. Every receptor here comes from a human donor who received a COVID-19 vaccine.

The chain couples TRBV20-1 to TRBJ1-1; a weak D match, TRBD1 (5 bases). The V and J ends lost 4 bases and 5 bases respectively, with 14 bases between them. The germline V gene has CDR1 DFQATT and CDR2 SNEGSKA (reference sequence). The CDR3 contains 13 residues. CDR3 sequence: CSAKRQSGTEAFF. In DNA, the CDR3 is TGCAGTGCTAAGAGACAGAGCGGGACTGAAGCTTTCTTT.

Written as DNA, the CDR3 is TGTGCCAGCACCCTGCCCGCCGAGGACAGGGGAATTGGTGGCTACACCTTC. Residues: CASTLPAEDRGIGGYTF. This chain connects TRBV6-1 to TRBJ1-2, with TRBD1 matching over 9 bases. Germline V gene sequence: CDR1 MNHNS, CDR2 SASEGT. V trimming: 7 bases; J trimming: 7 bases; junction bases outside the gene matches: 19. This CDR3 region has 17 residues.

The chain links TRBV30 to TRBJ1-5; possibly TRBD1 for D (6 bases). Trimming cost V 7 bases and J 3 bases, with 16 bases left between them. In germline, CDR1 is GTSNPN, CDR2 SVGIG (reference sequence). The length of the CDR3 is 14 residues. CDR3 loop: CASSFGGANQPQHF. For the CDR3, the DNA is TGTGCCTCGTCCTTCGGGGGGGCCAATCAGCCCCAGCATTTT.

The V gene is TRBV6-2 or TRBV6-3, the J gene TRBJ1-5; D is possibly TRBD1 (5 bases). The CDR3 extends over 16 amino acids. Germline V gene data show CDR1 as MNHEY and CDR2 as SVGEGT. Trimming stripped 2 bases from V and 1 base from J, with 12 bases between. CDR3 sequence: CASSYPQVPSNQPQHF. Written as DNA, the CDR3 is TGTGCCAGCAGTTACCCACAGGTCCCGAGCAATCAGCCCCAGCATTTT.

The J gene is TRBJ2-2, the V gene TRBV24-1; D is ambiguous. Germline V lookup: CDR1 KGHDR, CDR2 SFDVKD. The V gene lost 6 bases and the J gene lost 6 bases, with 16 bases spanning the gap. There are 15 residues in the CDR3. The DNA of the CDR3 is TGTGCCACCAGTACCTCGACATATAGGTCCGGGGAGCTGTTTTTT. Its translation: CATSTSTYRSGELFF.

The chain has TRBV15 and TRBJ1-6; 7 bases match TRBD1. V shed 3 bases, J shed 8 bases, and the junction held 10 bases outside the gene matches. The CDR3 consists of 16 residues. Germline V gene lookup returns CDR1 LNHNV and CDR2 YYDKDF (reference sequence). The CDR3 loop is CATSRGGDRVYSPLHF. In DNA, the CDR3 is TGTGCCACCAGCAGGGGGGGTGACAGGGTCTATTCACCCCTCCACTTT.

This rearrangement joins TRBV6-5 to TRBJ1-1; 9 nucleotides line up with TRBD1. V lost 2 bases and J lost 0; bases outside the gene matches: 7. The CDR3 sequence is 17 residues long. In germline, CDR1 is MNHEY, CDR2 SVGAGI. The CDR3 spells CASSYRPTGGLNTEAFF. The CDR3 region has the DNA TGTGCCAGCAGTTACCGCCCGACAGGGGGTTTGAACACTGAAGCTTTCTTT.

The genes are TRBV21-1 and TRBJ1-6. TRBV21-1 counts as a pseudogene. The length of the CDR3 is 16 residues. DNA of the CDR3: TGTGCCAGCAGCAAGTTTCAGGGCCTACCTAATTCACCCCTCCACTTT. Protein product: CASSKFQGLPNSPLHF.

This sequence joins TRBV20-1 and TRBJ2-1; 7 nucleotides line up with TRBD2. The CDR3 runs to 17 residues. Per germline, CDR1 DFQATT and CDR2 SNEGSKA (reference sequence). The V segment lost 0 bases and the J segment 4 bases; nucleotides outside the gene matches: 12. CDR3 in DNA: TGCAGTGCTAGAGATCCCTCCGGTGCGGGGGATTACAATGAGCAGTTCTTC. It codes for CSARDPSGAGDYNEQFF.

CDR3 coding DNA: TGTGCCTGGGGACAGGCCTACCAAGAGACCCAGTACTTC. This gives the protein CAWGQAYQETQYF. V is TRBV30 and J is TRBJ2-5; TRBD1 agrees at 7 bases. Germline lookup yields CDR1 GTSNPN and CDR2 SVGIG (reference sequence). Trimming cost V 5 bases and J 0 bases; bases outside gene matches: 3. This CDR3 region has 13 residues.

The J gene is TRBJ1-1, the V gene TRBV21-1; TRBD1 reflects the table's D call only, with no check against the DNA. TRBV21-1 is a pseudogene. The CDR3 totals 14 residues. CDR3 sequence reads: CASSKEGGGLEAFF. For the CDR3, the DNA is TGTGCCAGCAGCAAAGAGGGAGGGGGCTTGGAAGCTTTCTTT.

The chain employs TRBV5-4 and TRBJ2-3; no clear D gene. The CDR3 extends over 13 amino acids. Germline V CDR1 and CDR2: SGHNT, YYREEE (reference sequence). V was trimmed by 4 bases and J by 4 bases, leaving 10 bases between them. DNA of the CDR3: TGTGCCAGCAGCCTAGAAGGAGCAGATACGCAGTATTTT. Encoded protein: CASSLEGADTQYF.

The chain joins TRBV20-1 to TRBJ1-1; 7 positions match TRBD1. The J segment lost 3 bases and the V segment lost 6 bases, leaving 4 bases of the junction unmatched. There are 12 residues in the CDR3. CDR1 DFQATT and CDR2 SNEGSKA come from the germline V gene (reference sequence). CDR3 residues: CSAQGGDTEAFF. The CDR3 bases are TGCAGTGCCCAGGGGGGGGACACTGAAGCTTTCTTT.

This chain uses TRBV10-3 with TRBJ2-3, with D possibly TRBD2 on 6 matching bases. V lost 0 bases and J lost 1, with 20 bases in between. This CDR3 is built from 19 residues. Germline V gene data show CDR1 as ENHRY and CDR2 as SYGVKD. The CDR3 nucleotides read TGTGCCATCAGTGAGTCGGTGATAGCGGATGCCTCTCGCACAGATACGCAGTATTTT. Translated: CAISESVIADASRTDTQYF.

This clonotype appeared once. V usage is TRBV6-1 and J usage is TRBJ2-7; D may match TRBD1 or TRBD2 (5 bases each). The germline V gene has CDR1 MNHNS and CDR2 SASEGT. Trimming cost V 8 bases and J 1 base, with 24 bases left between them. CDR3 size: 17 residues. In DNA form, the CDR3 reads TGTGCCAGCTCTTCTGATGTCGGGGCAGATTCTTCCTACGAGCAGTACTTC. This encodes CASSSDVGADSSYEQYF.

This rearrangement joins TRBV6-5 to TRBJ1-1; maybe TRBD1 (5 bases). This CDR3 comprises 15 residues. Trimming removed 2 bases at V and 1 base at J, with 11 bases between. Germline assignment: CDR1 MNHEY and CDR2 SVGAGI. The DNA of the CDR3 is TGTGCCAGCAGTTACGTACAGGCATCGAACACTGAAGCTTTCTTT. Encoded protein: CASSYVQASNTEAFF.

This clonotype was picked up a small number of times. The chain carries TRBV20-1 and TRBJ2-5; D remains unclear. Germline V gives CDR1 DFQATT, CDR2 SNEGSKA (reference sequence). There are 14 residues in the CDR3. V was clipped by 0 bases and J by 4 bases, with 12 bases between them. CDR3 nucleotide sequence: TGCAGTGCTAGAGACAGACTGAACCTAGAGACCCAGTACTTC. Its protein product is CSARDRLNLETQYF.

The rearrangement links TRBV24-1 to TRBJ1-3; a possible D gene is TRBD1 (5 bases). V gave up 3 bases and J gave up 3 bases, with 11 bases separating them. The CDR3 sequence is 15 residues long. The germline gives CDR1 KGHDR, CDR2 SFDVKD. The CDR3 DNA sequence: TGTGCCACCAGTGATCCCGGGACCGGTGGAAACACCATATATTTT. This codes for CATSDPGTGGNTIYF.

This rearrangement joins TRBV27 to TRBJ2-7, with D uncertain. This CDR3 region has 14 residues. V lost 2 bases, J lost 1 base, and 9 bases lay in between. CDR1 and CDR2 (germline): MNHEY, SMNVEV (reference sequence). The CDR3 DNA sequence: TGTGCCAGCAGTTTAAGGGCTGGGTCCTACGAGCAGTACTTC. Translated: CASSLRAGSYEQYF.

This chain connects TRBV5-6 to TRBJ2-5; 8 positions match TRBD2. Trimming at V came to 0 bases and at J to 5 bases, leaving 9 bases not matched to a gene. This CDR3 is built from 16 residues. From germline, CDR1 is SGHDT and CDR2 YYEEEE. CDR3 sequence reads: CASSLVAGSRPETQYF. The DNA of the CDR3 is TGTGCCAGCAGCTTGGTAGCGGGAAGCCGCCCCGAGACCCAGTACTTC.